This T cell receptor (beta chain) was identified in a study of post-analysis software for immune sequencing data. Study findings and constraints: Multiple sclerosis patients had significantly lower normalized Chao1 diversity than controls. A few TRBV segments occurring more often in patients than controls included TRBV5-6, TRBV5-1 and TRBV20-1.

This clonotype was seen only a few times. Its antigen is undetermined. Unique molecular identifiers tagged the TCR beta cDNA libraries. TCRdb re-called the PCR reads through MiXCR, storing one row per CDR3 protein. Altogether 350,000 to 500,000 distinct CDR3 sequences are present, 35% to 45% being singletons, with the ten largest covering under 9%. The CDR3 contains 15 residues. Germline CDR1 and CDR2: MNHEY and SMNVEV (reference sequence). V lost 6 bases, J lost 5 bases, and 19 bases lay in between. The sequence came from a girl aged 2-9 years with multiple sclerosis. The chain is built from TRBV27 and TRBJ1-2; D not certain. Material for sequencing was blood. The CDR3 loop is CASRGRRDSWYGYTF. DNA for the CDR3: TGTGCCAGCAGGGGGAGGAGGGATTCATGGTATGGCTACACCTTC.